This TCR beta chain was sequenced for a study of T cell responses to AZD1222 COVID-19 vaccine. Study background: The study pooled second doses at about 4 or about 12 weeks. Study outcomes and limitations: Repertoires were collected only later (after the peak T cell response had occurred). Across the whole spike, CD4 TCRs peaked at regions 160-218 and 743-854. Only five to seven AZD1222 recipients were seropositive at baseline.

This clone was observed a single time. No antigen is known for it. The data were produced by immunoSEQ multiplex PCR, yet TCRdb's version contains in-frame clones alone and is incomplete. Here the sample spans around 99,000 clones, more than 75% being singletons. In germline, CDR1 is SGHDT, CDR2 YYEEEE. Trimming took 0 bases from V and 8 from J, leaving 11 bases between them. The CDR3 is made up of 14 amino acids. The chain carries TRBV5-6 and TRBJ1-4; D uncertain. The sequence derives from an adult in good health. Sequencing was performed on peripheral blood, taken on day 0 of AZD1222 vaccination. CDR3 residues: CASSLGLSREKLFF. Written as DNA, the CDR3 is TGTGCCAGCAGCTTGGGTCTCTCGAGGGAAAAACTGTTTTTT.